The source of this T cell receptor (beta chain) is a study of T-cell memory formation after mild COVID-19. The study, taken as a whole, reports: Clones that contracted from day 15 to 85 were balanced CD4/CD8, while later expanders leaned CD4+.

The CDR3 consists of 12 residues. Looked up from germline, CDR1 is MNHEY and CDR2 is SVGEGT. Trimming removed 5 bases from V and 8 bases from J, with 9 bases in between. TCR alpha and TCR beta cDNA libraries carrying sample barcodes and UMIs came from 5'RACE with constant-segment primers. MiXCR was run by TCRdb on the 5' RACE reads, yielding one entry per CDR3 protein. The sample shows some 310,000 distinct CDR3 sequences, under 25% of them seen only once. Comment on this clonotype: What it binds is unknown. A clone one base away is much larger, so this may be a read error.

Sequenced material: PBMCs or a T cell subset sorted from them (not recorded which). The V gene is TRBV6-2 or TRBV6-3, the J gene TRBJ1-4, with D hard to call. This clonotype was sampled from a man aged 18 to 30 who had mild COVID-19 (a few samples of this study predate the infection). Cell type and time point are not known. This CDR3 reads CASSPGEEKLFF. In DNA form, the CDR3 reads TGTGCCAGCAGTCCCGGGGAGGAAAAACTGTTTTTT.